The T cell receptor (beta chain) under discussion was sequenced for a study of T cell responses to AZD1222 COVID-19 vaccine. Study-level findings and limits: The peak T cell response came first, and repertoires were sampled only after it.

Produced via immunoSEQ multiplex PCR; TCRdb's table is partial and in-frame only. The top ten clones hold 5% to 5.5% of a sample with more than 100,000 clones, more than 85% of them seen once. This CDR3 spans 14 amino acids. Germline values: CDR1 SGHRS, CDR2 YFSETQ. V lost 3 bases to trimming and J lost 5 bases; unmatched junction nucleotides: 3. On this clone itself: Its target is not known.

The chain joins TRBV5-1 to TRBJ2-1, with 9 nucleotides matching TRBD1. The starting material was peripheral blood, obtained on day 0 of AZD1222 vaccination. The clonotype originates from an adult in good health. The CDR3 is CASSWGQGDNEQFF. CDR3 DNA: TGCGCCAGCAGCTGGGGACAGGGAGACAATGAGCAGTTCTTC.